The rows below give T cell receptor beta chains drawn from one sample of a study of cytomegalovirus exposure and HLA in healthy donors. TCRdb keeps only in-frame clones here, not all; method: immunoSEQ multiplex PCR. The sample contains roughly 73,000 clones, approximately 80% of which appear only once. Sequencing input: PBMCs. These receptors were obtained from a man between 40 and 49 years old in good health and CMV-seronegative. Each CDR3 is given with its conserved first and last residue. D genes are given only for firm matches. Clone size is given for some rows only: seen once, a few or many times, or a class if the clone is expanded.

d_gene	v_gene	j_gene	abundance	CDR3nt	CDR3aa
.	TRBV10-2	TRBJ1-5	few	TGCGCCAGCAGTGAGTCGACGAGGGATCAGCCCCAGCATTTT	CASSESTRDQPQHF
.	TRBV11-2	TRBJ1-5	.	TGTGCCAGCAGCATGTCTAGGGGTAGCAATCAGCCCCAGCATTTT	CASSMSRGSNQPQHF
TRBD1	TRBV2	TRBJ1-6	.	TGTGCCAGCAGTGTTACCGGGACAGGGGTTGATTCACCCCTCCACTTT	CASSVTGTGVDSPLHF
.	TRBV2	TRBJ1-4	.	TGTGCCAGCAAGGGGAGGGGCCTTGGCGAAAAACTGTTTTTT	CASKGRGLGEKLFF
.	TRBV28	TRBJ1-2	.	TGTGCCAGCACCCTGCCCACAGGTTCTAACTATGGCTACACCTTC	CASTLPTGSNYGYTF
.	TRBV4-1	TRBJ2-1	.	TGCGCCAGCAGCCAAGATCCCACAGGTGCCTGGGGTGAGCAGTTCTTC	CASSQDPTGAWGEQFF
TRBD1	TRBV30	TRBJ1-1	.	TGTGCCTGGAGTGTACAGTCAGGGGGCGGTGCTTTCTTT	CAWSVQSGGGAFF
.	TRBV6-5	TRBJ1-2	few	TGTGCAGCACAGGGCTACTATGGCTACACCTTC	CAAQGYYGYTF
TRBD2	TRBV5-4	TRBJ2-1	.	TGTGCCAGCAGCTTGATGATAGCGGGGGGGCGCAATGAGCAGTTCTTC	CASSLMIAGGRNEQFF
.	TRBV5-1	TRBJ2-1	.	TGCGCCAGCAGCTTAAGATCAGGGCCCATTAGGGACACTGAGCAGTTCTTC	CASSLRSGPIRDTEQFF
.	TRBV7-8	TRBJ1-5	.	TGTGCCAGCAGCCTAACAGGGAATATGGGCAATCAGCCCCAGCATTTT	CASSLTGNMGNQPQHF
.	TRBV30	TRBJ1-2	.	TGTGCCTGGAGTGTCCAGGGTGTCTATGGCTACACCTTC	CAWSVQGVYGYTF
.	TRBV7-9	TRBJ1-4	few	TGTGCCAGCAGCTTCGAAGGGGGGGGTGAAAAACTGTTTTTT	CASSFEGGGEKLFF
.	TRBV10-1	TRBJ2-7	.	TGCGCCAGCCCGACTAGGGCCTACGAGCAGTACTTC	CASPTRAYEQYF
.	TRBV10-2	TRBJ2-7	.	TGCGCCAGCAGTGTATTCGGTACCTACGAGCAGTACTTC	CASSVFGTYEQYF
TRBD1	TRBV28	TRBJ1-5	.	TGTGCCAGCAGCTCGGACAGGGGGGTCATTCAGCCCCAGCATTTT	CASSSDRGVIQPQHF
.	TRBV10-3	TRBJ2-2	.	TGTGCCATCAGTGCTGGCAGGGGCCTCAACACCGGGGAGCTGTTTTTT	CAISAGRGLNTGELFF
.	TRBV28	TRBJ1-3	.	TGTGCCAGCAGTTGGGGCGGCTCTGGAAACACCATATATTTT	CASSWGGSGNTIYF
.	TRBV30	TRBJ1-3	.	TGTGCCTGGGACAGGTCGGGTGGAAACACCATATATTTT	CAWDRSGGNTIYF
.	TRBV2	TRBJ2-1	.	TGTGCCAGCAGCTCCCTCTGGGCCTCACAAAGAGGGGGTGAGCAGTTCTTC	CASSSLWASQRGGEQFF
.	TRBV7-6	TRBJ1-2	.	TGTGCCAGCAGCTTAGACGGAGGGTCTAACTATGGCTACACCTTC	CASSLDGGSNYGYTF
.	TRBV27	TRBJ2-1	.	TGTGCCAGCAGTTTTAGCATGGCGGGATCCATGAATGAGCAGTTCTTC	CASSFSMAGSMNEQFF
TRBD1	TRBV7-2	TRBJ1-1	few	TGTGCCAGCAGATCTACAGGGGGTACTGAAGCTTTCTTT	CASRSTGGTEAFF
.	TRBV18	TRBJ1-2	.	TGTGCCAGCTCACATGGACAACTTAACTATGGCTACACCTTC	CASSHGQLNYGYTF
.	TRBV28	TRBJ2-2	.	TGTGCCAGCAGTTCTCTGAGTGGCACCGGGGAGCTGTTTTTT	CASSSLSGTGELFF
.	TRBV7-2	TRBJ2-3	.	TGTGCCAGCAGCTTGGGGACACCGAGGACAGATACGCAGTATTTT	CASSLGTPRTDTQYF
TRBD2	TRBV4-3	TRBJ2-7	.	TGCGCCAGCAGCCCGGGACTAGCGGGGGGCGCTCAGTACGAGCAGTACTTC	CASSPGLAGGAQYEQYF
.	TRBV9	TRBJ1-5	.	TGTGCCAGCAGCGTAGGTGAGGTTCGGCAGCCCCAGCATTTT	CASSVGEVRQPQHF
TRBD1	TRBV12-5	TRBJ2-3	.	TGTGCTAGTGGTTTGAGTCAGGGGGCGCTCGTGCAGTATTTT	CASGLSQGALVQYF
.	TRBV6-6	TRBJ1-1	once	TGTGCCAGCAGTTATTCGACAGCGAACACTGAAGCTTTCTTT	CASSYSTANTEAFF
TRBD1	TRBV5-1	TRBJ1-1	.	TGCGCCAGCAGCCCTTTGACAGGGGAAAACACTGAAGCTTTCTTT	CASSPLTGENTEAFF
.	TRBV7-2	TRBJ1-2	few	TGTGCCAGCAGCTTACAGGGTTATGGCTACACCTTC	CASSLQGYGYTF
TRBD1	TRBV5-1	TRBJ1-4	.	TGCGCCAGCAGCGAACTGACAGGGGAGGAAGCAAAACTGTTTTTT	CASSELTGEEAKLFF
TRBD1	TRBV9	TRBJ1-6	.	TGTGCCAGCAGTGACAGGGAATATAATTCACCCCTCCACTTT	CASSDREYNSPLHF
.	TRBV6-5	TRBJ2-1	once	TGTGCCAGCAGTATGTCCCACTCGAATACTGAGCAGTTCTTC	CASSMSHSNTEQFF
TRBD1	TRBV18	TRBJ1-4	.	TGTGCCAGCTCACGACAGGGGAGTAATGAAAAACTGTTTTTT	CASSRQGSNEKLFF
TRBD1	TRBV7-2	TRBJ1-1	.	TGTGCCAGCAGTAAACAGGGGGGGAACACTGAAGCTTTCTTT	CASSKQGGNTEAFF
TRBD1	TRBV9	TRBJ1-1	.	TGTGCCAGCAGCGGAGGACAGGGGTGGACTGAAGCTTTCTTT	CASSGGQGWTEAFF
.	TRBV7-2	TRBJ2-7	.	TGTGCCAGCAGCTTAACGGACAGCTCCTACGAGCAGTACTTC	CASSLTDSSYEQYF
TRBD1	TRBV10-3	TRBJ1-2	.	TGTGCCATCAGTGAGGAAAGACAGGGTTCTGGCTACACCTTC	CAISEERQGSGYTF